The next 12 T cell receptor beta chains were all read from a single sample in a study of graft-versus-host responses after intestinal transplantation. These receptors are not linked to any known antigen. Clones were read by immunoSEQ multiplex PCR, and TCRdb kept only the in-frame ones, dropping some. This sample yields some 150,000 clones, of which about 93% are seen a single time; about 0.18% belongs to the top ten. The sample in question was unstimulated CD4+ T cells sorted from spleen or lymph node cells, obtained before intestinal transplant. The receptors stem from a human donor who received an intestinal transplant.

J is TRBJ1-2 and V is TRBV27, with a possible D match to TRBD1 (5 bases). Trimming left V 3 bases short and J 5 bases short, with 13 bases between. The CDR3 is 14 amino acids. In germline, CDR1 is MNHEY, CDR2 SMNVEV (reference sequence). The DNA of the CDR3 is TGTGCCAGCAGTTTTGGAGGGGATCTTTATGGCTACACCTTC. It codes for CASSFGGDLYGYTF.

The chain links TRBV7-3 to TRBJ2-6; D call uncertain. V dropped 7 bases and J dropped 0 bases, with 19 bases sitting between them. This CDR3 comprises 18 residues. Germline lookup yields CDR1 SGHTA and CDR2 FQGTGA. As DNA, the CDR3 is TGTGCCAGCACCTCCCCCCGGGCCTTTTTCTCTGGGGCCAACGTCCTGACTTTC. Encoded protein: CASTSPRAFFSGANVLTF.

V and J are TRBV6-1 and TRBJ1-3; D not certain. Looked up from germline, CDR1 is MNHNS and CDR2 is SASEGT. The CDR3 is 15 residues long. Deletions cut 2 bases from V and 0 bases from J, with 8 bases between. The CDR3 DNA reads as TGTGCCAGCAGTGAACACGAGTCCTCTGGAAACACCATATATTTT. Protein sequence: CASSEHESSGNTIYF.

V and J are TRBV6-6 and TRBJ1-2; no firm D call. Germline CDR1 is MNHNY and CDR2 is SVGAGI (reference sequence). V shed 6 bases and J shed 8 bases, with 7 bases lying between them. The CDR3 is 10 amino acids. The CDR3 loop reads CASRRRGYTF. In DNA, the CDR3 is TGTGCCAGCAGAAGGAGGGGCTACACCTTC.

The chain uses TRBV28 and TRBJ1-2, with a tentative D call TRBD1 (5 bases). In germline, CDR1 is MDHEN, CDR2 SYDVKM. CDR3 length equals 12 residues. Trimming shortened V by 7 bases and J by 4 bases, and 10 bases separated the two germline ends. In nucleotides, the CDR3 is TGTGCCAGCATGTCAGGGTTCTATGGCTACACCTTC. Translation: CASMSGFYGYTF.

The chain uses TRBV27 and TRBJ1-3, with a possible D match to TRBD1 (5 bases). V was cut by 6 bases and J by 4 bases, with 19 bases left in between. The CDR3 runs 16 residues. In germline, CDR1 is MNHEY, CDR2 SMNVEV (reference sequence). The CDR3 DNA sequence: TGTGCCAGCAGGGTGGGACCGTCCGTGGCAGGAAACACCATATATTTT. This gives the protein CASRVGPSVAGNTIYF.

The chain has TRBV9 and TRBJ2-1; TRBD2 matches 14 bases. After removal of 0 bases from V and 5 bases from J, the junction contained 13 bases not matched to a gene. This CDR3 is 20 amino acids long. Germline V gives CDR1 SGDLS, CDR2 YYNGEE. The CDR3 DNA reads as TGTGCCAGCAGCGTAGTACCGAGGGGGACTAGCGGGAGTGTCGACAATGAGCAGTTCTTC. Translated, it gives CASSVVPRGTSGSVDNEQFF.

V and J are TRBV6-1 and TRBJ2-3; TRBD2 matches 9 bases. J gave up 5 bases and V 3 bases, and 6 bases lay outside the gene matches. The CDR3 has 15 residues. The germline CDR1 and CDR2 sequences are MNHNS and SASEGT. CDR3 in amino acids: CASSEAGGPGDTQYF. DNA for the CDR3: TGTGCCAGCAGTGAGGCGGGAGGGCCGGGAGATACGCAGTATTTT.

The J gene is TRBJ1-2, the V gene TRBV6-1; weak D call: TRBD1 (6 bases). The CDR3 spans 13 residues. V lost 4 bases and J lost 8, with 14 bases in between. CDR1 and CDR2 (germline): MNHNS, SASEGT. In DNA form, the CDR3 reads TGTGCCAGCAGTGTCGGGGACACGGGGGGCTACACCTTC. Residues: CASSVGDTGGYTF.

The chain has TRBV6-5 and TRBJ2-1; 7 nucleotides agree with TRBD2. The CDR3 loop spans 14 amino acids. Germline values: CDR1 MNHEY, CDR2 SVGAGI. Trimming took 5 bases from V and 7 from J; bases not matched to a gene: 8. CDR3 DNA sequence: TGTGCCAGCAGTCCCTCAGGACTAGAGAATGAGCAGTTCTTC. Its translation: CASSPSGLENEQFF.

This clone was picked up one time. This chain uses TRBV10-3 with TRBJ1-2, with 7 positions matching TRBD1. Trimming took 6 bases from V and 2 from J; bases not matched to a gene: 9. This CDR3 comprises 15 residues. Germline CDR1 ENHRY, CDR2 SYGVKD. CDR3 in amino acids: CAIRAPGQPNYGYTF. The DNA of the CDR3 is TGTGCCATCAGGGCACCGGGACAGCCAAACTATGGCTACACCTTC.

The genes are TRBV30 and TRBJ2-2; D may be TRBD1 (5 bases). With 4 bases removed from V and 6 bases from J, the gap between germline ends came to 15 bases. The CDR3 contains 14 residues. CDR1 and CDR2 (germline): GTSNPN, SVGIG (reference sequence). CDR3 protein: CAWTPGYPSGELFF. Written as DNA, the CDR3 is TGTGCCTGGACTCCAGGGTATCCGTCCGGGGAGCTGTTTTTT.